The 23 T cell receptor beta chains reported below all come from one sample, sequenced in a study of neoadjuvant anti-PD-1 for oral cavity cancer. Some clones are missing from TCRdb's copy, which holds only in-frame ones; the method was immunoSEQ multiplex PCR. The sample yields approximately 42,000 clones, about three quarters seen once. Time point denoted: after neoadjuvant nivolumab, at surgical resection. Source: PBMCs, taken after nivolumab (anti-PD-1) treatment. These receptor sequences come from a person between 40 and 80 years old with oral cavity squamous cell carcinoma.

The chain uses TRBV10-3 and TRBJ1-2, with D possibly TRBD1 on 5 matching bases. V was cut by 6 bases and J by 6 bases, with 20 bases left in between. Germline V gives CDR1 ENHRY, CDR2 SYGVKD. The CDR3 consists of 15 residues. The chain's CDR3 is CAISLRDGHLHGYTF. DNA of the CDR3: TGTGCCATCAGCCTCCGGGACGGACACCTCCATGGCTACACCTTC.

The CDR3 is CATSRDNTDTQYF. The CDR3 bases are TGTGCCACCAGCAGAGATAACACAGATACGCAGTATTTT. This chain connects TRBV15 to TRBJ2-3; no reliable D call. V lost 0 bases and J 2 bases, leaving 3 bases between the germline ends. CDR3 length equals 13 residues. Germline loops: CDR1 LNHNV, CDR2 YYDKDF (reference sequence). Filled out from reference TRBV15 and TRBJ2-3, the complete variable domain reads DAMVIQNPRYQVTQFGKPVTLSCSQTLNHNVMYWYQQKSSQAPKLLFHYYDKDFNNEADTPDNFQSRRPNTSFCFLDIRSPGLGDTAMYLCATSRDNTDTQYFGPGTRLTVL.

In this sample, this clone turned up a few times. The rearrangement joins TRBV5-6 to TRBJ1-1; no firm D call. Trimming took off 3 bases at V and 7 bases at J, with 16 bases between the two ends. Per germline, CDR1 SGHDT and CDR2 YYEEEE. The CDR3 length is 14 residues. The CDR3 DNA follows: TGTGCCAGCAGCTCCGGACCTTCAAACTATGAAGCTTTCTTT. Translation: CASSSGPSNYEAFF.

The gene calls are TRBV7-9 and TRBJ1-2; unclear D gene. Trimming removed 2 bases from V and 5 bases from J, with 12 bases in between. Germline V lookup: CDR1 SEHNR, CDR2 FQNEAQ (reference sequence). The CDR3 extends over 14 amino acids. This CDR3 is CASSLLELWYGYTF. In nucleotides, the CDR3 is TGTGCCAGCAGCTTATTGGAACTGTGGTATGGCTACACCTTC.

V is TRBV15 and J is TRBJ1-1; perhaps TRBD1 as D (5 bases). The germline V and J ends were trimmed by 3 bases and 0 bases, with 14 bases remaining between them. This CDR3 is 16 amino acids long. Germline V gene data show CDR1 as LNHNV and CDR2 as YYDKDF (reference sequence). This CDR3 reads CATSRDLRGMNTEAFF. CDR3 coding DNA: TGTGCCACCAGCAGGGATTTACGGGGGATGAACACTGAAGCTTTCTTT. Combining the CDR3 with reference TRBV15 and TRBJ1-1 gives the whole variable domain DAMVIQNPRYQVTQFGKPVTLSCSQTLNHNVMYWYQQKSSQAPKLLFHYYDKDFNNEADTPDNFQSRRPNTSFCFLDIRSPGLGDTAMYLCATSRDLRGMNTEAFFGQGTRLTVV.

The chain has TRBV27 and TRBJ2-7; D uncertain. The V gene lost 2 bases and the J gene lost 4 bases, with 9 bases spanning the gap. Germline lookup yields CDR1 MNHEY and CDR2 SMNVEV (reference sequence). This CDR3 comprises 13 residues. CDR3 nucleotide sequence: TGTGCCAGCAGTTTAACGGAATCGTACGAGCAGTACTTC. This codes for CASSLTESYEQYF.

This clone has more than one count but fewer than ten. The J gene is TRBJ2-7, the V gene TRBV2; 7 nucleotides agree with TRBD1. The junction had 4 bases not matched to a gene; V was cut back by 5 bases and J by 0 bases. Germline V CDR1 and CDR2: SNHLY, FYNNEI. The CDR3 contains 14 residues. CDR3 sequence: CASSSTGSSYEQYF. The CDR3, as DNA: TGTGCCAGCAGTTCGACAGGGAGCTCCTACGAGCAGTACTTC. Supplemented by reference TRBV2 and TRBJ2-7, the full variable domain reads EPEVTQTPSHQVTQMGQEVILRCVPISNHLYFYWYRQILGQKVEFLVSFYNNEISEKSEIFDDQFSVERPDGSNFTLKIRSTKLEDSAMYFCASSSTGSSYEQYFGPGTRLTVT.

J is TRBJ1-6 and V is TRBV27, with no clear D. This CDR3 comprises 15 residues. The germline V gene encodes CDR1 MNHEY and CDR2 SMNVEV (reference sequence). V was clipped by 2 bases and J by 0 bases, with 5 bases between them. The CDR3 DNA reads as TGTGCCAGCAGTTTAGAGGGCTCCTATAATTCACCCCTCCACTTT. Translation: CASSLEGSYNSPLHF.

The CDR3 DNA reads as TGTGCCACCATACGAGAACAGGGGGTTATGAACACTGAAGCTTTCTTT. Translating gives CATIREQGVMNTEAFF. This chain joins TRBV15 and TRBJ1-1; 8 bases align to TRBD1. The germline V gene encodes CDR1 LNHNV and CDR2 YYDKDF (reference sequence). The V segment lost 7 bases and the J segment 0 bases; nucleotides outside the gene matches: 10. The CDR3 is 16 amino acids.

The CDR3 here is CASSFTMGQGNTEAFF. CDR3 bases: TGTGCCAGCAGCTTCACAATGGGACAGGGGAACACTGAAGCTTTCTTT. The V call is TRBV7-3, the J call TRBJ1-1, with 9 bases identical to TRBD1. Germline-derived CDR1 and CDR2 are SGHTA and FQGTGA. The trim removed 3 bases at V and 1 base at J, leaving 6 bases unmatched. The CDR3 spans 16 residues.

The chain has TRBV6-1 and TRBJ1-2; 7 bases map to TRBD1. Germline lookup yields CDR1 MNHNS and CDR2 SASEGT. This CDR3 comprises 15 residues. Unmatched junction bases numbered 6, after V lost 1 base and J lost 4 bases. CDR3 sequence: CASSEGQGAGYGYTF. Here the CDR3 DNA reads TGTGCCAGCAGTGAAGGACAGGGAGCTGGCTATGGCTACACCTTC.

There are a few counts of this clone. The genes are TRBV10-3 and TRBJ1-3; D is ambiguous. The CDR3 has 13 amino acids. Germline assignment: CDR1 ENHRY and CDR2 SYGVKD. V lost 6 bases and J lost 4, with 10 bases in between. The CDR3 nucleotides read TGTGCCATCAGAGAGGCATCCGGAAACACCATATATTTT. This encodes CAIREASGNTIYF.

In its sample, this clone was seen a few times. The chain links TRBV9 to TRBJ2-1; D not resolved. V dropped 6 bases and J dropped 0 bases, with 13 bases sitting between them. The germline gives CDR1 SGDLS, CDR2 YYNGEE. The CDR3 consists of 15 residues. The CDR3 region is CASTGTPDSYNEQFF. DNA for the CDR3: TGTGCCAGCACCGGCACCCCCGACTCCTACAATGAGCAGTTCTTC.

The chain uses TRBV2 and TRBJ2-1; 12 bases align to TRBD1. The CDR3 contains 14 residues. Germline lookup yields CDR1 SNHLY and CDR2 FYNNEI. Trimming cost V 7 bases and J 7 bases; bases outside gene matches: 5. In DNA form, the CDR3 reads TGTGCCAGCATGGGACAGGGGGCTGGGAATGAGCAGTTCTTC. Protein sequence: CASMGQGAGNEQFF.

The J gene is TRBJ1-6, the V gene TRBV25-1, with D possibly being TRBD1 (5 bases). Germline assignment: CDR1 MGHDK and CDR2 SYGVNS. Trimming shortened V by 3 bases and J by 10 bases, and 16 bases separated the two germline ends. The CDR3 runs 15 residues. This CDR3 reads CASSDVGGWGSPLHF. DNA of the CDR3: TGTGCCAGCAGTGATGTCGGGGGGTGGGGATCACCCCTCCACTTT. Supplemented by reference TRBV25-1 and TRBJ1-6, the full variable domain reads EADIYQTPRYLVIGTGKKITLECSQTMGHDKMYWYQQDPGMELHLIHYSYGVNSTEKGDLSSESTVSRIRTEHFPLTLESARPSHTSQYLCASSDVGGWGSPLHFGNGTRLTVT.

This clone was found once. The chain uses TRBV11-3 and TRBJ1-1; 7 positions match TRBD1. Trimming took 2 bases from V and 8 from J; bases not matched to a gene: 5. This CDR3 is built from 13 residues. The V gene's germline CDR1 is SGHNT and CDR2 YENEEA. Here the CDR3 reads CASSLQPRGEAFF. In nucleotides, the CDR3 is TGTGCCAGCAGCTTACAACCCAGGGGGGAAGCTTTCTTT.

The chain carries TRBV11-3 and TRBJ2-5, with a tentative D call TRBD2 (7 bases). The CDR3 runs to 13 residues. Germline values: CDR1 SGHNT, CDR2 YENEEA. Between the trimmed V and J ends, which lost 6 bases and 5 bases, there was a span of 13 bases. In nucleotides, the CDR3 is TGTGCCAGCAGTACTGCGGGGGCCGAGACCCAGTACTTC. Translation gives CASSTAGAETQYF.

The count of this clone is one. The CDR3: CASSPGTGGKDTQYF. Written as DNA, the CDR3 is TGTGCCAGTAGTCCTGGGACAGGGGGCAAGGATACGCAGTATTTT. The chain carries TRBV19 and TRBJ2-3, with 12 bases identical to TRBD1. This CDR3 is 15 amino acids long. Losses at the gene ends were 5 bases for V and 6 bases for J; bases not matched to a gene: 6. CDR1 is LNHDA and CDR2 is SQIVND in the germline V gene (reference sequence).

The chain joins TRBV19 to TRBJ1-2; 8 bases map to TRBD1. The length of the CDR3 is 14 residues. V shed 3 bases and J 7 bases; nucleotides not matched to a gene: 7. Per germline, CDR1 LNHDA and CDR2 SQIVND (reference sequence). The CDR3 coding sequence is TGTGCCAGTAGTATTAGTCGGCAGGGGGCTGGCTACACCTTC. This sequence encodes CASSISRQGAGYTF.

The chain recombines TRBV11-2 with TRBJ2-1; no firm D call. Trimming pared 5 bases from V and 3 bases from J, leaving 11 bases between. Germline assignment: CDR1 SGHAT and CDR2 FQNNGV. The CDR3 sequence is 14 residues long. In DNA, the CDR3 is TGTGCCAGCAGCAAAGGTGGGGTCTACAATGAGCAGTTCTTC. This codes for CASSKGGVYNEQFF.

This clone was counted between two and nine times. The V and J genes are TRBV28 and TRBJ2-1; 9 nucleotides match TRBD2. CDR3 length: 15 amino acids. Germline CDR1 is MDHEN and CDR2 is SYDVKM. Losses at the gene ends were 8 bases for V and 5 bases for J; bases not matched to a gene: 10. The CDR3 DNA reads as TGTGCCAGCCGTTCCCAAGCGGGAGGTAACAATGAGCAGTTCTTC. This encodes CASRSQAGGNNEQFF.

This chain links TRBV5-1 with TRBJ2-7; 7 nucleotides line up with TRBD2. V lost 3 bases to trimming and J lost 6 bases; unmatched junction nucleotides: 12. The germline CDR1 and CDR2 sequences are SGHRS and YFSETQ. The CDR3 covers 15 residues. The CDR3 here is CASSSSAGARSEQYF. The CDR3, as DNA: TGCGCCAGCAGCTCCTCGGCGGGAGCTCGATCCGAGCAGTACTTC.

The genes are TRBV6-1 and TRBJ2-3; D remains unclear. CDR1 and CDR2 (germline): MNHNS, SASEGT. The V gene lost 7 bases and the J gene lost 6 bases, with 20 bases spanning the gap. There are 15 residues in the CDR3. CDR3 bases: TGTGCCAGCATCCCGGGCTCTTCCTCCCGGGATACGCAGTATTTT. Its protein product is CASIPGSSSRDTQYF.